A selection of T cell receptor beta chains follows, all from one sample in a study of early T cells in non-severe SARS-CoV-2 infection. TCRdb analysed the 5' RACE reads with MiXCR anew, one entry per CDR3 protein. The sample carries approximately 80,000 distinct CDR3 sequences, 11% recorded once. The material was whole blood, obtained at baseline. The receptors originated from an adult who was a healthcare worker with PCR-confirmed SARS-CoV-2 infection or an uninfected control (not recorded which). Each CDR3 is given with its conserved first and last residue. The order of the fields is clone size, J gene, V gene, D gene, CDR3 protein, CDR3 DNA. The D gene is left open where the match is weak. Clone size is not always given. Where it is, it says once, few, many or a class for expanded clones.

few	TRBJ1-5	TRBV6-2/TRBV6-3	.	CASRGSVHNQPQHF	TGTGCCAGCAGGGGAAGCGTACACAATCAGCCCCAGCATTTT
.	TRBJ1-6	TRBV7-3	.	CASSVTSSYNSPLHF	TGTGCCAGCAGCGTGACAAGCTCCTATAATTCACCCCTCCACTTT
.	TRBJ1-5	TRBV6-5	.	CASSPDRDQPQHF	TGTGCCAGCAGTCCGGACAGAGATCAGCCCCAGCATTTT
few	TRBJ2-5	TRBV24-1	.	CATGGGPGETQYF	TGTGCCACCGGAGGGGGACCCGGGGAGACCCAGTACTTC
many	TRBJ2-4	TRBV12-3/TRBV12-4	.	CASSYQGDIQYF	TGTGCCAGCAGTTATCAGGGCGACATTCAGTACTTC
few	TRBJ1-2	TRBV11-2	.	CASSLRNYGYTF	TGTGCCAGCAGCCTAAGAAACTATGGCTACACCTTC
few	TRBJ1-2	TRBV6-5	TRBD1	CASSRRQGVIMGYTF	TGTGCCAGCAGCCGAAGACAGGGAGTCATAATGGGCTACACCTTC
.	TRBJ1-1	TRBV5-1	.	CASSLDGYNTEAFF	TGCGCCAGCAGCTTGGACGGTTACAACACTGAAGCTTTCTTT
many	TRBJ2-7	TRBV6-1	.	CASSSIAYEQYF	TGTGCCAGCAGTTCTATCGCCTACGAGCAGTACTTC
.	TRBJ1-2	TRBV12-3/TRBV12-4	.	CASSRDNNYGYTF	TGTGCCAGCAGTCGTGACAATAACTATGGCTACACCTTC
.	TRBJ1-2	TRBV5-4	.	CASSFWGRTYYGYTF	TGTGCCAGCAGCTTTTGGGGCAGGACCTACTATGGCTACACCTTC
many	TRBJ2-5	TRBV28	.	CASGRGVPEETQYF	TGTGCCAGCGGGCGAGGGGTCCCTGAAGAGACCCAGTACTTC
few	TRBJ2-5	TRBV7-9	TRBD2	CASSLLAGGRETQYF	TGTGCCAGCAGCTTACTAGCGGGGGGTCGAGAGACCCAGTACTTC
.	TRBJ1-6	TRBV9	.	CASSEQGLFDSPLHF	TGTGCCAGCAGCGAACAGGGCCTTTTTGATTCACCCCTCCACTTT
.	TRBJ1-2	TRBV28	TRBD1	CASRRQTGLSGYTF	TGTGCCAGCAGGCGACAGACAGGGTTGAGTGGCTACACCTTC
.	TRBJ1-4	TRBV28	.	CASSLVGGSGEKLFF	TGTGCCAGCAGTTTAGTCGGGGGTTCGGGAGAAAAACTGTTTTTT
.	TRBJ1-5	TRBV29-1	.	CSVFTGRNQPQHF	TGCAGCGTTTTCACAGGTCGCAATCAGCCCCAGCATTTT
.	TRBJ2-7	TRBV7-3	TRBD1	CARRVTYGQGAHEQYF	TGTGCCAGACGAGTGACGTACGGACAGGGGGCCCACGAGCAGTACTTC
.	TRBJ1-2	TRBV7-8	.	CASSTEANYGYTF	TGTGCCAGCTCTACAGAGGCTAACTATGGCTACACCTTC
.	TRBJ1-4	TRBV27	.	CASSLGGANEKLFF	TGTGCCAGCAGTTTGGGCGGGGCGAATGAAAAACTGTTTTTT
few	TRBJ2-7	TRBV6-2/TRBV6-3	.	CASSSHSYEQYF	TGTGCCAGCAGCAGTCACTCCTACGAGCAGTACTTC
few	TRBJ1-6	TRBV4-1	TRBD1	CASSQRQGAINSPLHF	TGCGCCAGCAGCCAGCGTCAGGGGGCCATTAATTCACCCCTCCACTTT
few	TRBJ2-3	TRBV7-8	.	CASSPGGTQYF	TGTGCCAGCAGCCCCGGGGGTACGCAGTATTTT
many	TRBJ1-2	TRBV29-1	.	CSGEGGVAGYTF	TGCAGCGGCGAGGGAGGAGTAGCTGGCTACACCTTC
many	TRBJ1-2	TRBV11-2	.	CASSPQGQIANYGYTF	TGTGCCAGCAGCCCACAAGGACAGATTGCTAACTATGGCTACACCTTC
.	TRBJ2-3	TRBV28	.	CASSPSDTQYF	TGTGCCAGCAGCCCGTCAGATACGCAGTATTTT
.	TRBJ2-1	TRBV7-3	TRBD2	CASSAGLAGAYNEQFF	TGTGCCAGCAGCGCGGGACTAGCGGGGGCCTACAATGAGCAGTTCTTC
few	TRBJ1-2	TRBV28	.	CASSPPAVYGYTF	TGTGCCAGCAGTCCCCCGGCGGTCTATGGCTACACCTTC
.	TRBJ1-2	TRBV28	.	CASMVRGTNYGYTF	TGTGCCAGCATGGTTAGGGGTACTAACTATGGCTACACCTTC
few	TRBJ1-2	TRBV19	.	CATSPGPFGYTF	TGTGCCACCTCACCGGGACCTTTTGGCTACACCTTC
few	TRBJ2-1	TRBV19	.	CASSILTGPGRQFF	TGTGCCAGTAGTATACTGACGGGCCCGGGAAGGCAGTTCTTC
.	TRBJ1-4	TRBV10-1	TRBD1	CASPHDTGQESEKLFF	TGCGCCAGCCCACACGATACGGGACAGGAAAGTGAAAAACTGTTTTTT
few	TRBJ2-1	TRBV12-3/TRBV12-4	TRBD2	CASSPLTTSGGAHEQFF	TGTGCCAGCAGTCCTCTTACCACTAGCGGGGGGGCCCATGAGCAGTTCTTC
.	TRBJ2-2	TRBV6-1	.	CASSVRSLGAGELFF	TGTGCCAGCAGTGTCCGGTCCCTCGGGGCCGGGGAGCTGTTTTTT
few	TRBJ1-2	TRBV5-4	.	CASSLAGTGSYGYTF	TGTGCCAGCAGCTTGGCTGGGACTGGGAGCTATGGCTACACCTTC
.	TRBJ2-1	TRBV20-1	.	CSARSTGERNEQFF	TGCAGTGCCCGTTCAACGGGGGAACGCAATGAGCAGTTCTTC
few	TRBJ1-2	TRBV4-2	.	CASSQEARDFYGYTF	TGTGCCAGCAGCCAAGAAGCTCGAGATTTCTATGGCTACACCTTC
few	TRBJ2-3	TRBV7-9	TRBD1	CASSNGQATSTDTQYF	TGTGCCAGCAGCAACGGACAGGCGACAAGCACAGATACGCAGTATTTT
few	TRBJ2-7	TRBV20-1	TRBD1	CSARAKDSGTGAYEQYF	TGCAGTGCTAGAGCAAAAGATAGTGGGACAGGGGCTTACGAGCAGTACTTC
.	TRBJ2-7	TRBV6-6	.	CASWGRPFSYEQYF	TGTGCCAGTTGGGGGAGACCCTTCTCCTACGAGCAGTACTTC
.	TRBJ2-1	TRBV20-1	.	CSVPLPGGGSNEQFF	TGCAGTGTTCCCCTGCCAGGGGGGGGCTCCAATGAGCAGTTCTTC
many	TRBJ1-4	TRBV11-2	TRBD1	CASSLRDRGEVATNEKLFF	TGTGCCAGCAGCTTAAGGGACAGGGGAGAAGTTGCAACTAATGAAAAACTGTTTTTT
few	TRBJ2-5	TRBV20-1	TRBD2	CSAYILAGKETQYF	TGCAGTGCTTACATACTAGCGGGGAAAGAGACCCAGTACTTC
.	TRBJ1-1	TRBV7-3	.	CASSSASGNTEAFF	TGTGCCAGCAGCTCGGCCAGCGGTAACACTGAAGCTTTCTTT
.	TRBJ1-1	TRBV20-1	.	CRASEAFF	TGTCGAGCTAGTGAAGCTTTCTTT
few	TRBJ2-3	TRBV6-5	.	CASSYSGGVRTDTQYF	TGTGCCAGCAGTTACTCGGGCGGCGTTCGCACAGATACGCAGTATTTT
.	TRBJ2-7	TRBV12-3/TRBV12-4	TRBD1	CASSPRDRGLYEQYF	TGTGCCAGCAGTCCGCGGGACAGGGGCCTCTACGAGCAGTACTTC
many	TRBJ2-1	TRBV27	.	CASRTRTSAYNEQFF	TGTGCCAGCCGCACTCGGACCTCGGCCTACAATGAGCAGTTCTTC
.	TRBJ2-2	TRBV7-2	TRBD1	CASSLGATGDTGELFF	TGTGCCAGCAGCTTAGGCGCGACAGGGGACACCGGGGAGCTGTTTTTT
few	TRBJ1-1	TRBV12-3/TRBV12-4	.	CASSSSFTEAFF	TGTGCCAGCAGTTCCTCGTTCACTGAAGCTTTCTTT
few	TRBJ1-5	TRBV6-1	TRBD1	CASSEGTGVGNQPQHF	TGTGCCAGCAGTGAAGGCACAGGGGTAGGCAATCAGCCCCAGCATTTT
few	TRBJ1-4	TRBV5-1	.	CASSGTPALGEKLFF	TGCGCCAGCAGCGGGACCCCGGCCCTGGGAGAAAAACTGTTTTTT
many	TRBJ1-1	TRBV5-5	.	CASSSDLHRAEAFF	TGTGCCAGCAGCTCGGACCTACATCGAGCTGAAGCTTTCTTT